This T cell receptor (beta chain) originates from a study of shared clonotypes between healthy human individuals. Sequencing was performed with immunoSEQ multiplex PCR; in TCRdb, only in-frame clones are kept and a portion is missing. The profile covers 660,000 or so clones, with roughly 95% appearing a single time and roughly 0.1% taken by the ten largest. Naivety among CD8 cells was defined by CD45RO negativity and positive CCR7 selection, thereby excluding terminally differentiated effector memory CD45RA+ cells. The sequencing input was naive CD8+ T cells sorted from blood. This TCR was recovered from a woman between 25 and 40 years old in good health.

The CDR3 nucleotides are TGTGCCAGCAGTAACTGGAACCACGCCTTTGCCGACGAGCAGTACTTC. It specifies CASSNWNHAFADEQYF. The V and J genes are TRBV6-6 and TRBJ2-7; D gene ambiguous. The CDR3 has 16 amino acids. The germline V gene has CDR1 MNHNY and CDR2 SVGAGI (reference sequence). The ends were cut back, 5 bases at V and 5 bases at J, with 22 bases in the middle.